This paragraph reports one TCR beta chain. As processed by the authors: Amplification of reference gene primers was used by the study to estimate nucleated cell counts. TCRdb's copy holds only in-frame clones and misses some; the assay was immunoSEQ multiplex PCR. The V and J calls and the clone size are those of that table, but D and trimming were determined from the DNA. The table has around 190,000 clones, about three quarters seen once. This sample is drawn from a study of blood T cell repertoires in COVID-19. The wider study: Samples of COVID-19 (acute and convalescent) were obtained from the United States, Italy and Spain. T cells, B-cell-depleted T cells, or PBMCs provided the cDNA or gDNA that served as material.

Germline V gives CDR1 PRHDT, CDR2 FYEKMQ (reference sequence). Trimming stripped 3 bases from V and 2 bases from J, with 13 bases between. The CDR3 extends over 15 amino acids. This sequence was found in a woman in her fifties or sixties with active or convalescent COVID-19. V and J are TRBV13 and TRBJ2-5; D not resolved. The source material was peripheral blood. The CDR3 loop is CASSFRGVGQETQYF. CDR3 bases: TGTGCCAGCAGCTTTAGAGGTGTGGGTCAAGAGACCCAGTACTTC.